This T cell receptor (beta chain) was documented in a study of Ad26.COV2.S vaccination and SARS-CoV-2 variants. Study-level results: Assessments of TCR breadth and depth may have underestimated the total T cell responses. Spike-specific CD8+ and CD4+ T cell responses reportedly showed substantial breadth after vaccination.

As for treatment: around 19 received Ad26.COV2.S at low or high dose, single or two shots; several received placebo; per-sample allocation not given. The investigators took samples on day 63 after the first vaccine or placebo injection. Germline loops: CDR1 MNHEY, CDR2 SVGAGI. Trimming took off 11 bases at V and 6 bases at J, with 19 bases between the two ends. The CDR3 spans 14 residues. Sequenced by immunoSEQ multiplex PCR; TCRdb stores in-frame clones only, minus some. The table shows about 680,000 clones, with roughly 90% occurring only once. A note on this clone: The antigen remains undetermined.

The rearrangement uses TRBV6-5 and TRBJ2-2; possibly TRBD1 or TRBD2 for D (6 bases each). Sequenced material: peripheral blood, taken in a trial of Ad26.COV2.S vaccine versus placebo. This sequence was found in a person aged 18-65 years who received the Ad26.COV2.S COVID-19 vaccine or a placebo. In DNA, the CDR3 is TGTGCCGGCCGAGGGGGGTATTGGTCCGGGGAGCTGTTTTTT. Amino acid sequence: CAGRGGYWSGELFF.